The 4 T cell receptor beta chains listed next were all sequenced from one sample in a study of blood T cell repertoires in COVID-19. The assay was immunoSEQ multiplex PCR, and TCRdb's table has in-frame clones only and misses some. This repertoire shows about 290,000 clones, about nine tenths found once; its top ten account for 2.5% to 3.5%. Specimen: peripheral blood. The origin of the receptors is a woman between 25 and 40 years old with active or convalescent COVID-19.

V gene TRBV14 combines with J gene TRBJ2-6, with D uncertain. The CDR3 covers 17 residues. The germline CDR1 and CDR2 sequences are SGHDN and FVKESK. Trimming took off 2 bases at V and 0 bases at J, with 11 bases between the two ends. The CDR3 DNA follows: TGTGCCAGCAGCCAATTTAAATTAAACTCTGGGGCCAACGTCCTGACTTTC. This translates into CASSQFKLNSGANVLTF.

The chain links TRBV29-1 to TRBJ2-1, with D hard to call. The CDR3 runs 13 residues. V was pared by 7 bases and J by 4 bases, with 14 bases between. Germline V gives CDR1 SQVTM, CDR2 ANQGSEA. The CDR3, as DNA: TGCAGCGAAAGCCCTCCACCGTACAATGAGCAGTTCTTC. Its protein is CSESPPPYNEQFF.

The chain carries TRBV3-1 (or the pseudogene TRBV3-2) and TRBJ2-7; 8 bases map to TRBD2. The junction had 5 bases not matched to a gene; V was cut back by 4 bases and J by 3 bases. Per the germline V gene, CDR1 is LGHDT and CDR2 is YNNKEL (reference sequence). The CDR3 runs 14 residues. The CDR3, as DNA: TGTGCCAGCAGCCCGTCCCGGGGGGGCTACGAGCAGTACTTC. Protein sequence: CASSPSRGGYEQYF.

CDR3 nucleotides: TGTGCCAGCTCGGGCGAAACAGGGGGCAATGGCTACACCTTC. Encoded protein: CASSGETGGNGYTF. This chain links TRBV18 with TRBJ1-2, with 9 positions matching TRBD1. The V segment lost 6 bases and the J segment 6 bases; nucleotides outside the gene matches: 8. Germline V lookup: CDR1 KGHSH, CDR2 LQKENI. This CDR3 spans 14 amino acids.